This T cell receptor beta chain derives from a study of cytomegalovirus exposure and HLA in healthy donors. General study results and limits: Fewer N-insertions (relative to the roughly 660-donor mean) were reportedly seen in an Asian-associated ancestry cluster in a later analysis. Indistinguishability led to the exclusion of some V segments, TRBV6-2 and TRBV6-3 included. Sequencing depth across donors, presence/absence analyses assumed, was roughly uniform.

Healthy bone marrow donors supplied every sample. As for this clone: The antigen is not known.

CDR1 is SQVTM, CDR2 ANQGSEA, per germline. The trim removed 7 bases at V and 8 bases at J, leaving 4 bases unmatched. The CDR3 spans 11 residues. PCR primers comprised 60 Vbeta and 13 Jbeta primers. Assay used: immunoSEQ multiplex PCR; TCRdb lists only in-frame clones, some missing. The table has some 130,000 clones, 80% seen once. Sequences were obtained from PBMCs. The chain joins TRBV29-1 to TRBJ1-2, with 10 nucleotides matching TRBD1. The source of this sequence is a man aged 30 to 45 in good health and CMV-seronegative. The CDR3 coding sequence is TGCAGCGAAAAGACAGGGGGCGGCTACACCTTC. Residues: CSEKTGGGYTF.